The clone carrying this TCR beta chain has only one observation. The data stem from a study of cytomegalovirus exposure and HLA in healthy donors. The CDR3 totals 14 residues. Germline V gene lookup returns CDR1 SNHLY and CDR2 FYNNEI. The V and J ends lost 8 bases and 1 base respectively, with 13 bases between them. PCR involved 60 Vbeta and 13 Jbeta primers. Only in-frame clones appear in the TCRdb table, and some are missing; sequencing was by immunoSEQ multiplex PCR. The sample includes 200,000 to 250,000 clones, over 70% of them seen just once. V usage is TRBV2 and J usage is TRBJ2-3; D is possibly TRBD2 (5 bases). Sequencing input: PBMCs. The sequence came from a boy aged 2-15 years in good health and CMV-seronegative. DNA for the CDR3: TGTGCCAGCGGACCGGGGTGGGGCACAGATACGCAGTATTTT. Translation gives CASGPGWGTDTQYF.